These 15 T cell receptor beta chains share one sample of origin, sequenced in a study of blood T cell repertoires in COVID-19 (TCRdb year 2020). The library was prepared using the immunoSEQ multiplex PCR assay. TCRdb carries this immuneACCESS record with in-frame sequences only. Its versions omit some clonotypes, under half of them owing to an unresolved V gene in the studies checked, with the rest unexplained. In all, the sample holds approximately 250,000 clones, and around 87% of those were seen once. The ten largest clonotypes hold around 5.1% of the sample. Material: peripheral blood. These receptors were collected from a woman in her sixties with COVID-19, enrolled during active disease.

On this clone: Relative to the germline gene, one junction end is altered; a read error may explain this. The chain combines TRBV11-1 with TRBJ1-1; 7 bases fit TRBD1. This CDR3 spans 16 amino acids. From germline, CDR1 is SGHAT and CDR2 FQDESV (reference sequence). The CDR3 DNA reads TGTGCCAGCAGCCGCCGAGAGACAGGGTGGAACTCTGAAGCTTTCTTT. Translating gives CASSRRETGWNSEAFF.

In DNA, the CDR3 is TGTGCCACCTCTAGCGGGAGTTGGACCGGGGAGCTGTTTTTT. Amino acids: CATSSGSWTGELFF. This chain connects TRBV10-3 to TRBJ2-2; 10 bases align to TRBD2. The ends lost 10 bases at V and 5 bases at J; junction bases unmatched: 7. The CDR3 has 14 amino acids. Germline loops: CDR1 ENHRY, CDR2 SYGVKD.

The V and J genes are TRBV5-1 and TRBJ1-5; 9 positions match TRBD1. The CDR3 totals 15 residues. V trimming: 4 bases; J trimming: 5 bases; junction bases outside the gene matches: 7. The germline V gene encodes CDR1 SGHRS and CDR2 YFSETQ. CDR3 sequence: CASSPRTGEDQPQHF. The DNA of the CDR3 is TGCGCCAGCAGCCCACGGACAGGGGAGGATCAGCCCCAGCATTTT.

The CDR3 protein is CASSPPGLSRDEQFF. The CDR3 bases are TGTGCCAGCAGTCCCCCGGGACTAAGTAGAGATGAGCAGTTCTTC. The chain uses TRBV28 and TRBJ2-1, with 7 positions matching TRBD2. Germline-derived CDR1 and CDR2 are MDHEN and SYDVKM. The CDR3 contains 15 residues. The ends lost 5 bases at V and 8 bases at J; junction bases unmatched: 12.

The chain recombines TRBV21-1 with TRBJ2-7; the D call TRBD1 from the table was never checked on the DNA. TRBV21-1 is labeled a pseudogene. This CDR3 region has 15 residues. CDR3 protein: CASSNRQGLGYEQYF. The CDR3 DNA reads as TGTGCCAGCAGCAATAGACAGGGTTTGGGCTACGAGCAGTACTTC.

In this sample, this clone turned up a few times. The gene calls are TRBV18 and TRBJ2-5, with 8 positions matching TRBD1. Germline V lookup: CDR1 KGHSH, CDR2 LQKENI. Germline trimming cut 4 bases from V and 6 bases from J; bases unmatched to any gene: 13. The CDR3 runs to 16 residues. Here the CDR3 DNA reads TGTGCCAGCTCACGTGGGGTTGACAGGGGAGGACAGACCCAGTACTTC. It codes for CASSRGVDRGGQTQYF.

The chain joins TRBV3-1 (or the pseudogene TRBV3-2) to TRBJ1-2, with 10 bases identical to TRBD1. Per the germline V gene, CDR1 is LGHDT and CDR2 is YNNKEL (reference sequence). The CDR3 runs to 17 residues. With 4 bases clipped from V and 9 bases from J, the junction kept 17 bases outside the gene matches. This CDR3 reads CASSPLYTSTGGLRYTF. Written as DNA, the CDR3 is TGTGCCAGCAGCCCCCTATACACCTCGACAGGGGGCCTGCGCTACACCTTC.

V usage is TRBV5-1 and J usage is TRBJ1-3, with 8 positions matching TRBD1. The CDR3 runs 14 residues. The V gene's germline CDR1 is SGHRS and CDR2 YFSETQ. The ends lost 1 base at V and 4 bases at J; junction bases unmatched: 1. The CDR3 DNA reads TGCGCCAGCAGCTTGTCAGGGGGCGGAAACACCATATATTTT. Its translation is CASSLSGGGNTIYF.

V is TRBV6-2 or TRBV6-3 and J is TRBJ1-4, with TRBD1 matching 9 bases. V gave up 4 bases and J gave up 8 bases; unmatched junction bases: 5. CDR3 size: 14 residues. From germline, CDR1 is MNHEY and CDR2 SVGEGT. CDR3 sequence (DNA): TGTGCCAGCAGTTTGGACAGGGGTGGAGAAAAACTGTTTTTT. As protein: CASSLDRGGEKLFF.

The V and J genes are TRBV5-1 and TRBJ2-5; 7 bases are shared with TRBD2. Germline values: CDR1 SGHRS, CDR2 YFSETQ. Germline trimming cut 6 bases from V and 4 bases from J; bases unmatched to any gene: 12. The CDR3 totals 15 residues. The CDR3 region is CASTNDGGLGETQYF. In nucleotides, the CDR3 is TGCGCCAGCACCAACGACGGGGGGTTAGGAGAGACCCAGTACTTC.

The sample holds one count of this clone. The genes are TRBV29-1 and TRBJ2-1; perhaps TRBD2 as D (6 bases). From germline, CDR1 is SQVTM and CDR2 ANQGSEA. CDR3 length: 16 amino acids. V was shortened by 3 bases and J by 3 bases, with 18 bases between the two germline ends. The CDR3 reads CSVDGGAGGDYNEQFF. The CDR3, as DNA: TGCAGCGTTGATGGTGGAGCGGGTGGGGACTACAATGAGCAGTTCTTC.

This chain links TRBV7-3 with TRBJ1-1; 9 bases are shared with TRBD1. J gave up 3 bases and V 5 bases, and 7 bases lay outside the gene matches. The CDR3 is 15 amino acids. Germline-derived CDR1 and CDR2 are SGHTA and FQGTGA. CDR3 nucleotide sequence: TGTGCCAGCAGCGCCACACAGGGGGCGGACACTGAAGCTTTCTTT. This sequence encodes CASSATQGADTEAFF.

The chain combines TRBV24-1 with TRBJ1-1; 11 bases map to TRBD1. The CDR3 extends over 18 amino acids. V was clipped by 3 bases and J by 1 base; unmatched bases: 9. Germline V gene sequence: CDR1 KGHDR, CDR2 SFDVKD. This chain's CDR3 is CATSDHGQGARRNTEAFF. The CDR3 DNA reads TGTGCCACCAGTGATCACGGACAGGGGGCGCGGCGGAACACTGAAGCTTTCTTT.

The chain has TRBV28 and TRBJ1-3; D ambiguous. CDR1 and CDR2 (germline): MDHEN, SYDVKM. V was pared by 7 bases and J by 0 bases, with 16 bases between. This CDR3 has 16 amino acids. The CDR3 reads CASTESGRSSGNTIYF. CDR3 DNA sequence: TGTGCCAGCACTGAGTCAGGCCGAAGCTCTGGAAACACCATATATTTT.

The chain employs TRBV28 and TRBJ2-1; the match to TRBD2 covers 7 bases. The V and J ends lost 5 bases and 7 bases, in that order; junction bases with no gene match: 17. CDR1 is MDHEN and CDR2 is SYDVKM in the germline V gene. The CDR3 loop spans 17 amino acids. For the CDR3, the DNA is TGTGCCAGCAGTCAGTCCCCCGGTGGCGGGAGTAGGAATGAGCAGTTCTTC. This codes for CASSQSPGGGSRNEQFF. Filled out from reference TRBV28 and TRBJ2-1, the complete variable domain reads DVKVTQSSRYLVKRTGEKVFLECVQDMDHENMFWYRQDPGLGLRLIYFSYDVKMKEKGDIPEGYSVSREKKERFSLILESASTNQTSMYLCASSQSPGGGSRNEQFFGPGTRLTVL.